Each of the 32 T cell receptor beta chains below was sequenced from the same sample in a study of cytomegalovirus exposure and HLA in healthy donors. Primers for the PCR totalled 60 Vbeta and 13 Jbeta. The data were produced by immunoSEQ multiplex PCR, yet TCRdb's version contains in-frame clones alone and is incomplete. The sample yields more than 110,000 clones, 75% seen once. The sample consisted of PBMCs. These receptors originate from a man in his thirties or forties in good health and CMV-seronegative.

CDR3 sequence (DNA): TGTGCCAGCAGTGAAGTTGGACAGACGGGGGGGTCCTACGAGCAGTACTTC. It codes for CASSEVGQTGGSYEQYF. The V gene is TRBV25-1, the J gene TRBJ2-7; 8 bases line up with TRBD2. This CDR3 has 17 residues. V lost 2 bases, J lost 1 base, and 10 bases stayed unmatched. From germline, CDR1 is MGHDK and CDR2 SYGVNS.

J is TRBJ2-7 and V is TRBV5-6; TRBD1 matches 7 bases. V shed 3 bases, J shed 6 bases, and the junction held 6 bases outside the gene matches. The CDR3 consists of 13 residues. Germline CDR1 is SGHDT and CDR2 is YYEEEE. This chain's CDR3 is CASSYRGRVEQYF. The CDR3 DNA follows: TGTGCCAGCAGCTACAGGGGCCGGGTCGAGCAGTACTTC.

About this clone itself: It is unclear where the CDR3 begins or ends on the DNA, so no DNA is shown, and the CDR3 is as TCRdb lists it. V is TRBV5-1 and J is TRBJ2-1; TRBD2, the D gene given by the table, was not confirmed from the DNA. Germline V gene data show CDR1 as SGHRS and CDR2 as YFSETQ. The CDR3 comprises 15 residues, both ends counted. CDR3: CASSRGLAFFGEQFF.

The chain combines TRBV11-2 with TRBJ2-1; 9 bases line up with TRBD2. The trim removed 1 base at V and 2 bases at J, leaving 0 bases unmatched. CDR3 size: 15 residues. Germline-derived CDR1 and CDR2 are SGHAT and FQNNGV. The CDR3 here is CASSLASGAYNEQFF. The CDR3 nucleotides read TGTGCCAGCAGCTTAGCTAGCGGGGCCTACAATGAGCAGTTCTTC.

This chain uses TRBV28 with TRBJ1-1; no clear D. CDR1 and CDR2 (germline): MDHEN, SYDVKM. The CDR3 loop spans 11 amino acids. Trimming removed 10 bases at V and 8 bases at J, with 14 bases between. CDR3 DNA: TGTGCCACCACAGACCCCTCAGAAGCTTTCTTT. As protein: CATTDPSEAFF.

The chain combines TRBV2 with TRBJ2-5, with 8 bases matching TRBD1. The last part of the DNA fits TRBJ2-7 better; the J call may be wrong. The CDR3 length is 14 residues. CDR1 is SNHLY, CDR2 FYNNEI, per germline. The CDR3 sequence is CASRVGQGSYEQYF. In DNA form, the CDR3 reads TGTGCCAGCAGGGTCGGACAGGGATCCTACGAGCAGTACTTC.

This clone was detected only a few times. The chain links TRBV5-3 to TRBJ1-1; 9 nucleotides line up with TRBD1. TRBV5-3 is an ORF for which the function is uncertain. V was pared by 1 base and J by 1 base, with 5 bases of the junction left unmatched. The CDR3 has 16 amino acids. DNA for the CDR3: TGTGCCAGAAGCTTGAGGGACAGGGCTGCGAACACTGAAGCTTTCTTT. The encoded protein is CARSLRDRAANTEAFF.

This clone showed up just a few times. V is TRBV5-5 and J is TRBJ1-5; D unresolved. CDR1 is SGHKS and CDR2 is YYEKEE in the germline V gene (reference sequence). Trimming pared 1 base from V and 3 bases from J, leaving 14 bases between. This CDR3 contains 16 residues. The CDR3 DNA follows: TGTGCCAGCAGCTTGTTCTCCAGGATAGACAATCAGCCCCAGCATTTT. It yields the protein CASSLFSRIDNQPQHF.

The J gene is TRBJ1-1, the V gene TRBV7-3; D perhaps matches TRBD1 (5 bases). CDR3 length: 14 residues. Trimming took off 5 bases at V and 1 base at J, with 11 bases between the two ends. The germline V gene encodes CDR1 SGHTA and CDR2 FQGTGA. In DNA form, the CDR3 reads TGTGCCAGCAGCCTTGAAGGGGAGAACACTGAAGCTTTCTTT. Translated, it gives CASSLEGENTEAFF.

This clone was seen a handful of times. This sequence joins TRBV2 and TRBJ2-2, with 14 nucleotides matching TRBD2. V lost 3 bases and J lost 7; bases outside the gene matches: 1. This CDR3 is built from 15 residues. Germline CDR1 reads SNHLY; CDR2 reads FYNNEI. The CDR3 spells CASSDGLAGGGELFF. DNA of the CDR3: TGTGCCAGCAGTGACGGACTAGCGGGGGGCGGGGAGCTGTTTTTT.

V and J are TRBV30 and TRBJ2-5, with 10 bases fitting TRBD2. The last part of the DNA fits TRBJ2-7 better; the J call may be wrong. The CDR3 has 13 amino acids. Germline V CDR1 and CDR2: GTSNPN, SVGIG (reference sequence). The chain's CDR3 is CAWSASGGYEQYF. The CDR3 DNA follows: TGTGCCTGGAGTGCTAGCGGGGGCTACGAGCAGTACTTC.

This chain joins TRBV30 and TRBJ2-7; the D is unclear. In germline, CDR1 is GTSNPN, CDR2 SVGIG (reference sequence). The CDR3 has 11 amino acids. The V end was cut by 2 bases, the J end by 3 bases, with 5 bases between. The CDR3, as DNA: TGTGCCTGGAGTTACGGCTACGAGCAGTACTTC. It yields the protein CAWSYGYEQYF.

The chain has TRBV10-3 and TRBJ1-1; 8 bases agree with TRBD1. The CDR3 has 13 amino acids. Germline lookup yields CDR1 ENHRY and CDR2 SYGVKD. Germline trimming cut 11 bases from V and 1 base from J; bases unmatched to any gene: 6. The CDR3 loop is CAGGGTGNTEAFF. For the CDR3, the DNA is TGTGCCGGGGGCGGGACAGGGAACACTGAAGCTTTCTTT.

This sequence joins TRBV27 and TRBJ2-1; a possible D gene is TRBD2 (5 bases). V lost 2 bases and J lost 3, with 17 bases in between. The CDR3 is 17 amino acids. CDR1 and CDR2 from the germline V gene are MNHEY and SMNVEV (reference sequence). CDR3 nucleotide sequence: TGTGCCAGCAGTTTAGCCCCCGGAAGCGGAGTCTACAATGAGCAGTTCTTC. It codes for CASSLAPGSGVYNEQFF.

This clone has more than one count but fewer than ten. V usage is TRBV29-1 and J usage is TRBJ2-7; 7 bases line up with TRBD2. CDR3 size: 16 residues. Germline V lookup: CDR1 SQVTM, CDR2 ANQGSEA. Unmatched junction bases numbered 12, after V lost 4 bases and J lost 0 bases. As DNA, the CDR3 is TGCAGCGTTGGAGCGGGACGTAGTTCCCCCTCCTACGAGCAGTACTTC. It specifies CSVGAGRSSPSYEQYF.

V and J are TRBV7-9 and TRBJ2-2, with D perhaps matching TRBD2 (6 bases). Trimming stripped 0 bases from V and 1 base from J, with 12 bases between. The CDR3 consists of 17 residues. Germline CDR1 SEHNR, CDR2 FQNEAQ (reference sequence). The CDR3, as DNA: TGTGCCAGCAGCTTAGCCATAGCGGAGGGGAACACCGGGGAGCTGTTTTTT. Protein sequence: CASSLAIAEGNTGELFF.

Only one count was recorded for this clone. The DNA for the CDR3 is TGTGCCACAGGACGACTGGACAGGGGATTCTATGGCTACACCTTC. Encoded protein: CATGRLDRGFYGYTF. This sequence joins TRBV6-1 and TRBJ1-2; the match to TRBD1 covers 9 bases. CDR1 MNHNS and CDR2 SASEGT come from the germline V gene. J gave up 4 bases and V 10 bases, and 13 bases lay outside the gene matches. The CDR3 covers 15 residues.

The chain combines TRBV18 with TRBJ1-6; D is possibly TRBD1 (5 bases). V shed 5 bases and J shed 7 bases, with 12 bases lying between them. CDR1 and CDR2 from the germline V gene are KGHSH and LQKENI. CDR3 length: 14 residues. CDR3 in amino acids: CASSSGLENSPLHF. The CDR3 DNA reads TGTGCCAGCTCATCGGGACTGGAGAATTCACCCCTCCACTTT.

The chain has TRBV4-1 and TRBJ2-7; 9 positions agree with TRBD2. Germline V lookup: CDR1 MGHRA, CDR2 YSYEKL. Germline trimming cut 2 bases from V and 7 bases from J; bases unmatched to any gene: 12. CDR3 size: 16 residues. The DNA for the CDR3 is TGCGCCAGCAGCCAACCCCGTACAGCGGGAGGAGGGGAGCAGTACTTC. It yields the protein CASSQPRTAGGGEQYF.

V and J are TRBV6-5 and TRBJ1-2, with a tentative D call TRBD1 (5 bases). The CDR3 contains 15 residues. Trimming shortened V by 4 bases and J by 8 bases, and 20 bases separated the two germline ends. Per the germline V gene, CDR1 is MNHEY and CDR2 is SVGAGI. The CDR3 DNA reads as TGTGCCAGCAGTTTGCGGATCCAAGTGCGGGACGGCTACACCTTC. The encoded protein is CASSLRIQVRDGYTF.

The chain recombines TRBV6-5 with TRBJ2-5, with 10 bases fitting TRBD2. CDR1 is MNHEY and CDR2 is SVGAGI in the germline V gene. The CDR3 extends over 15 amino acids. J gave up 9 bases and V 5 bases, and 12 bases lay outside the gene matches. The CDR3: CASSLGLAVSTAQYF. The CDR3 bases are TGTGCCAGCAGTCTCGGACTAGCGGTCTCCACGGCCCAGTACTTC.

Regarding this clone: Germline and junction disagree at one end, which may indicate a read error. The chain links TRBV18 to TRBJ2-2, with D unresolved. This CDR3 has 16 residues. CDR1 and CDR2 (germline): KGHSH, LQKENI. CDR3 residues: CASSPSLSSNAGELFF. In nucleotides, the CDR3 is TGTGCCAGCTCACCAAGTCTCAGTTCGAACGCCGGGGAGCTGTTTTTT.

The chain is built from TRBV25-1 and TRBJ2-3; TRBD2 matches at 8 bases. Germline V gene sequence: CDR1 MGHDK, CDR2 SYGVNS. This CDR3 comprises 16 residues. V dropped 5 bases and J dropped 1; count of bases not matched to a gene: 8. The CDR3 reads CASSPVSGEGTDTQYF. The CDR3, as DNA: TGTGCCAGCAGTCCCGTTAGCGGGGAGGGCACAGATACGCAGTATTTT.

The chain is built from TRBV28 and TRBJ2-3; 10 bases match TRBD1. There are 15 residues in the CDR3. J gave up 2 bases and V 5 bases, and 4 bases lay outside the gene matches. CDR1 MDHEN and CDR2 SYDVKM come from the germline V gene. The CDR3 DNA sequence: TGTGCCAGCAGTCTAGGGACAGGGGCCACAGATACGCAGTATTTT. This gives the protein CASSLGTGATDTQYF. Based on the CDR3 plus reference TRBV28 and TRBJ2-3, the full variable domain is DVKVTQSSRYLVKRTGEKVFLECVQDMDHENMFWYRQDPGLGLRLIYFSYDVKMKEKGDIPEGYSVSREKKERFSLILESASTNQTSMYLCASSLGTGATDTQYFGPGTRLTVL.

The chain links TRBV4-2 to TRBJ1-4, with D possibly TRBD1 on 6 matching bases. Germline-derived CDR1 and CDR2 are LGHNA and YNFKEQ. This CDR3 region has 16 residues. Trimming stripped 0 bases from V and 4 bases from J, with 12 bases between. The CDR3, as DNA: TGTGCCAGCAGCCAAGACCCAACAGGGTTTAATGAAAAACTGTTTTTT. The encoded protein is CASSQDPTGFNEKLFF.

To note about this clone: At one boundary the junction diverges from the germline segment, which might be a read error. V gene TRBV5-4 combines with J gene TRBJ2-7; TRBD1 agrees at 12 bases. Germline CDR1 reads SGHNT; CDR2 reads YYREEE (reference sequence). The CDR3 runs to 15 residues. The CDR3 loop is CASSLGTGGIYQQYF. CDR3 DNA sequence: TGTGCCAGCAGCTTAGGGACAGGGGGCATCTACCAGCAGTACTTC.

The J gene is TRBJ2-5, the V gene TRBV28, with 7 bases aligning to TRBD2. Germline assignment: CDR1 MDHEN and CDR2 SYDVKM. Trimming removed 3 bases from V and 7 bases from J; junction bases left unmatched: 8. The CDR3 runs 14 residues. CDR3 in DNA: TGTGCCAGCAGTTTGTGGGGGGGAGAGGGGACCCAGTACTTC. Translating it yields CASSLWGGEGTQYF.

This clone was counted a few times. Germline is not matched at one junction end, which may reflect a read error. The chain uses TRBV29-1 and TRBJ2-6; D is perhaps TRBD1 (5 bases). Germline CDR1 is SQVTM and CDR2 is ANQGSEA. The CDR3 has 15 amino acids. The CDR3 here is CSAAIQNSGANGLTF. Here the CDR3 DNA reads TGCAGCGCCGCGATTCAAAACTCTGGGGCCAACGGCCTGACTTTC.

This chain connects TRBV29-1 to TRBJ1-1; D remains ambiguous. The CDR3 sequence is 14 residues long. The V gene lost 3 bases and the J gene lost 0 bases, with 11 bases spanning the gap. Germline assignment: CDR1 SQVTM and CDR2 ANQGSEA. CDR3 residues: CSVDELYMNTEAFF. CDR3 coding DNA: TGCAGCGTTGATGAGCTCTATATGAACACTGAAGCTTTCTTT.

The chain links TRBV10-3 to TRBJ2-2, with TRBD2 identical over 11 bases. CDR1 is ENHRY, CDR2 SYGVKD, per germline. The junction had 2 bases not matched to a gene; V was cut back by 10 bases and J by 1 base. This CDR3 comprises 14 residues. CDR3 region: CATGLAGNTGELFF. CDR3 coding DNA: TGTGCCACCGGACTAGCGGGGAACACCGGGGAGCTGTTTTTT.

The chain couples TRBV9 to TRBJ2-3, with D tentatively TRBD2 (6 bases). The CDR3 loop spans 16 amino acids. Trimming took off 0 bases at V and 2 bases at J, with 13 bases between the two ends. Germline V gives CDR1 SGDLS, CDR2 YYNGEE. Here the CDR3 reads CASSVGVGGNTDTQYF. The CDR3 coding sequence is TGTGCCAGCAGCGTAGGGGTGGGGGGTAACACAGATACGCAGTATTTT.

The J gene is TRBJ1-1, the V gene TRBV5-1, with D possibly being TRBD1 (5 bases). The V and J ends lost 6 bases and 6 bases respectively, with 15 bases between them. Germline V gives CDR1 SGHRS, CDR2 YFSETQ. CDR3 size: 13 residues. The CDR3 DNA reads TGCGCCAGCACCTGGGAAGGGGCGGCTGAAGCTTTCTTT. Its translation is CASTWEGAAEAFF.